This TCR beta chain was sequenced during a study of blood T cell repertoires in COVID-19. CDR1 LGHDT and CDR2 YNNKEL come from the germline V gene (reference sequence). The CDR3 loop spans 16 amino acids. The J segment lost 0 bases and the V segment lost 1 base, leaving 3 bases of the junction unmatched. The count of this clone is one. In the original processing: Reference gene primer amplification yielded estimated nucleated cell counts. Clones were read by immunoSEQ multiplex PCR, and TCRdb kept only the in-frame ones, dropping some. That table supplies the V and J calls and clone size; D and trimming were determined from the DNA. The table lists a few hundred thousand clones, under 90% of them singletons.

Sequencing was done on a sample of peripheral blood. The J gene is TRBJ1-5, the V gene TRBV3-1 (or the pseudogene TRBV3-2), with 7 nucleotides matching TRBD1. This clonotype originated in a man over 45 with acute or convalescent COVID-19. The CDR3 sequence: CASSQGTGPSNQPQHF. The CDR3 nucleotides read TGTGCCAGCAGCCAAGGGACAGGTCCTAGCAATCAGCCCCAGCATTTT.